This T cell receptor beta chain was retrieved from a study of OX40 agonist ivuxolimab in advanced cancers. As for the study in general: Patients receiving dose escalation had hepatocellular carcinoma, melanoma, renal cell or head and neck cancer. Around 40% of patients had received prior checkpoint inhibitor therapy. Notes on the study in general: CD8+ T cells averaged more expanded clones than CD4+. There was clonal expansion of CD4+ and CD8+ blood T cells by week 6 at 0.1 to 3.0 mg/kg.

The CDR3 runs 14 residues. Per the germline V gene, CDR1 is MNHEY and CDR2 is SMNVEV (reference sequence). V was pared by 5 bases and J by 8 bases, with 15 bases between. Concerning this clone itself: Antigen specificity is unknown.

Clones were read by immunoSEQ multiplex PCR, and TCRdb kept only the in-frame ones, dropping some. The repertoire holds about 66,000 clones, with roughly 85% as singletons. The chain links TRBV27 to TRBJ1-4; D perhaps matches TRBD1 (5 bases). The sample in question was CD4+ or CD8+ T cells sorted from blood, obtained in a trial of the OX40 agonist ivuxolimab. The sequence came from an adult with an advanced solid tumor such as melanoma, head and neck, liver or kidney cancer. The CDR3 bases are TGTGCCAGCAGTGGCCGAAGGGGCTGGGAAAAACTGTTTTTT. This sequence encodes CASSGRRGWEKLFF.